This T cell receptor beta chain was identified during a study of T-cell memory formation after mild COVID-19. In the study overall: TCR clustering was largely donor specific.

The table lists this clonotype with a few counts. Its antigen is currently unknown. Amplification by 5'RACE using constant-segment primers produced TCR alpha and TCR beta cDNA libraries that carried sample barcodes and UMIs. TCRdb re-analysed the 5' RACE reads in MiXCR, keeping a single row per CDR3 protein. The profile shows approximately 260,000 distinct CDR3 sequences, 15% to 20% of them singletons. Study observations and caveats: Some clones that responded turned up in pre-infection memory, which suggests that cross-reactive memory joined in. Day 37-peaking second-wave clones had unconfirmed SARS-CoV-2 specificity.

The V and J ends lost 3 bases and 0 bases respectively, with 5 bases between them. The CDR3 runs 13 residues. Looked up from germline, CDR1 is LGHNA and CDR2 is YSLEER. This TCR derives from a man aged 18 to 30 who had mild COVID-19 (a few samples of this study predate the infection). Cell type and time point are not known. This chain joins TRBV4-3 and TRBJ1-1; D is ambiguous. Sequencing used PBMCs or a T cell subset sorted from them (not recorded which). The CDR3 here is CASSQVMNTEAFF. CDR3 nucleotides: TGCGCCAGCAGCCAGGTTATGAACACTGAAGCTTTCTTT.